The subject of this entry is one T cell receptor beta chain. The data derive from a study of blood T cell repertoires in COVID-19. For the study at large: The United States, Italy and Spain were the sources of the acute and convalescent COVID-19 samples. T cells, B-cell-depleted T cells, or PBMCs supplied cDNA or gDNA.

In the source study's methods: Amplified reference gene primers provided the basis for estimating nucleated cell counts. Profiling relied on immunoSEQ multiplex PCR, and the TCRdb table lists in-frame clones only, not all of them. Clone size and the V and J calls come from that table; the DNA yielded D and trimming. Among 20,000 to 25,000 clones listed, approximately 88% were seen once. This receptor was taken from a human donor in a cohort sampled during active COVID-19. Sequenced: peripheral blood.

The CDR3 DNA sequence: TGTGCCAGCAATCGCGGCTACGAGCAGTACTTC. Translated, it gives CASNRGYEQYF. The genes are TRBV28 and TRBJ2-7; unclear D gene. The germline V and J ends were trimmed by 7 bases and 3 bases, with 7 bases remaining between them. The CDR3 has 11 amino acids. Germline CDR1 reads MDHEN; CDR2 reads SYDVKM. The full variable domain, in which reference TRBV28 and TRBJ2-7 provide the parts outside the CDR3, is DVKVTQSSRYLVKRTGEKVFLECVQDMDHENMFWYRQDPGLGLRLIYFSYDVKMKEKGDIPEGYSVSREKKERFSLILESASTNQTSMYLCASNRGYEQYFGPGTRLTVT.